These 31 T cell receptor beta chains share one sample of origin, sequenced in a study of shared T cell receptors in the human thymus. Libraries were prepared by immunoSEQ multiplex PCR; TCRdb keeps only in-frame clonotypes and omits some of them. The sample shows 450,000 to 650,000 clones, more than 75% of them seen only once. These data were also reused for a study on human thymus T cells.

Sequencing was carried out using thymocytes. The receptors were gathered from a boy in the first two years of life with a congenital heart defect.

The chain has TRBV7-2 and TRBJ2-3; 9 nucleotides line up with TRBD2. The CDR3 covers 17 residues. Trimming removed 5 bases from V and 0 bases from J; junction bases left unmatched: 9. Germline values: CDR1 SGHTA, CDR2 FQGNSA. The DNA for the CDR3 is TGTGCCAGCAGCCTCACCCGCACTAGCGGGAGCACAGATACGCAGTATTTT. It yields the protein CASSLTRTSGSTDTQYF. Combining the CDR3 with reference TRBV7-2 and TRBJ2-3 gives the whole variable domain GAGVSQSPSNKVTEKGKDVELRCDPISGHTALYWYRQSLGQGLEFLIYFQGNSAPDKSGLPSDRFSAERTGGSVSTLTIQRTQQEDSAVYLCASSLTRTSGSTDTQYFGPGTRLTVL.

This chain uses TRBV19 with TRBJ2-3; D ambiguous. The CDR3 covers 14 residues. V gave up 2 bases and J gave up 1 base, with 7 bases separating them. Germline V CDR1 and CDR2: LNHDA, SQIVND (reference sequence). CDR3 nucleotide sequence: TGTGCCAGTAGTATAAGCGAAGGCACAGATACGCAGTATTTT. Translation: CASSISEGTDTQYF.

CDR3 protein: CATSRVGPLNEQFF. DNA for the CDR3: TGTGCCACCAGCAGAGTGGGCCCACTCAATGAGCAGTTCTTC. J is TRBJ2-1 and V is TRBV15, with D unclear. The V and J ends lost 1 base and 6 bases respectively, with 10 bases between them. The CDR3 is 14 residues long. Germline loops: CDR1 LNHNV, CDR2 YYDKDF (reference sequence).

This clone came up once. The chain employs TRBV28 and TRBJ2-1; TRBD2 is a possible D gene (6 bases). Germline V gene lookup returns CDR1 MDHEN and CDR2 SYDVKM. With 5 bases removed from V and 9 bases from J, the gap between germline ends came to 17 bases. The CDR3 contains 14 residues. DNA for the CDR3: TGTGCCAGCAGTGCGGGACTTGGTTTGGGTGAGCAGTTCTTC. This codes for CASSAGLGLGEQFF. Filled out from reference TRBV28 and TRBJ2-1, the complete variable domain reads DVKVTQSSRYLVKRTGEKVFLECVQDMDHENMFWYRQDPGLGLRLIYFSYDVKMKEKGDIPEGYSVSREKKERFSLILESASTNQTSMYLCASSAGLGLGEQFFGPGTRLTVL.

Here the CDR3 reads CASSTREGNYEQYF. The CDR3 DNA reads TGTGCCAGCAGTACGCGGGAGGGGAACTACGAGCAGTACTTC. The chain uses TRBV27 and TRBJ2-7, with 9 bases matching TRBD2. The CDR3 length is 14 residues. Looked up from germline, CDR1 is MNHEY and CDR2 is SMNVEV (reference sequence). J was trimmed by 3 bases and V by 5 bases; bases with no gene match: 5.

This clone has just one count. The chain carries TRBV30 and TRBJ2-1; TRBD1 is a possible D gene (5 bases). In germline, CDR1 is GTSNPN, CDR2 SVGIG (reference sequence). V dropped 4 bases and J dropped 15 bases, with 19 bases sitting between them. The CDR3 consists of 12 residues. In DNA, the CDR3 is TGTGCCTGGACAACAGGAAACGGCCCGCGGTTCTTC. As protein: CAWTTGNGPRFF.

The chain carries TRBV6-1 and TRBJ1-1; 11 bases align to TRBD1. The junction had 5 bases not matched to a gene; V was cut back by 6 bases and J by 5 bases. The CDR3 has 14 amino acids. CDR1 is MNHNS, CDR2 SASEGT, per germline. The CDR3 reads CASSGTGGVTEAFF. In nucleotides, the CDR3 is TGTGCCAGCAGCGGGACAGGGGGAGTTACTGAAGCTTTCTTT.

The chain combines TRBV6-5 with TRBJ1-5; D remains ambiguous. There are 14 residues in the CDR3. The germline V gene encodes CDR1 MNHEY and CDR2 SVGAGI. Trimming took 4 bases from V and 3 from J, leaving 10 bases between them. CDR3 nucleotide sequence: TGTGCCAGCAGTTGCGGAGACTCCAATCAGCCCCAGCATTTT. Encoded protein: CASSCGDSNQPQHF.

CDR3 DNA sequence: TGTGCCAGCAGTTCATCCCTGGGGAGTAGCGGCTACAATGAGCAGTTCTTC. Residues: CASSSSLGSSGYNEQFF. The chain is built from TRBV28 and TRBJ2-1, with D tentatively TRBD2 (6 bases). In germline, CDR1 is MDHEN, CDR2 SYDVKM. Deletions cut 4 bases from V and 3 bases from J, with 19 bases between. The CDR3 extends over 17 amino acids.

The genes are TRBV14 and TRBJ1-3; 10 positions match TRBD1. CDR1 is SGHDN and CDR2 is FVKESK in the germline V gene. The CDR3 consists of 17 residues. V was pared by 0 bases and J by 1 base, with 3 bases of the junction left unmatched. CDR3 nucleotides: TGTGCCAGCAGCCAAGAACCGGGACAGGGGTCTGGAAACACCATATATTTT. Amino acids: CASSQEPGQGSGNTIYF.

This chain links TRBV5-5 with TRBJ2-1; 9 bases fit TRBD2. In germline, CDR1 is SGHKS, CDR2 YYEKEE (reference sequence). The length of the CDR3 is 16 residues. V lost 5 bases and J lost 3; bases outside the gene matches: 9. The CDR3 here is CASRPEREAGYNEQFF. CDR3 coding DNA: TGTGCCAGCAGACCTGAGCGGGAGGCAGGCTACAATGAGCAGTTCTTC.

As DNA, the CDR3 is TGTGCCAGCAGCAAAGGGCCGTTGGACAGGATCTCCTACGAGCAGTACTTC. Translating it yields CASSKGPLDRISYEQYF. The rearrangement joins TRBV21-1 to TRBJ2-7; whether TRBD1, the table's D call, matches the DNA was not checked. TRBV21-1 counts as a pseudogene. The CDR3 is made up of 17 amino acids.

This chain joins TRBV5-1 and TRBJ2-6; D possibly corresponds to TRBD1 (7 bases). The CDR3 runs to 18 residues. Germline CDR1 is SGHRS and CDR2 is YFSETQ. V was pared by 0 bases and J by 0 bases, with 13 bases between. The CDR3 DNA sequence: TGCGCCAGCAGCTTGGCAGCAGGGGGGATCTCTGGGGCCAACGTCCTGACTTTC. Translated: CASSLAAGGISGANVLTF.

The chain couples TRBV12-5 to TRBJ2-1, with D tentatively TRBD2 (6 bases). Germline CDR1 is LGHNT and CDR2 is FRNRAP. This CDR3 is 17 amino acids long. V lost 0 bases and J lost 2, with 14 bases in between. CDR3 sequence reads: CASGLVEASDPYNEQFF. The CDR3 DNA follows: TGTGCTAGTGGTTTGGTAGAGGCTAGCGATCCCTACAATGAGCAGTTCTTC. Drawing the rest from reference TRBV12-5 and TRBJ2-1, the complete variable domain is DARVTQTPRHKVTEMGQEVTMRCQPILGHNTVFWYRQTMMQGLELLAYFRNRAPLDDSGMPKDRFSAEMPDATLATLKIQPSEPRDSAVYFCASGLVEASDPYNEQFFGPGTRLTVL.

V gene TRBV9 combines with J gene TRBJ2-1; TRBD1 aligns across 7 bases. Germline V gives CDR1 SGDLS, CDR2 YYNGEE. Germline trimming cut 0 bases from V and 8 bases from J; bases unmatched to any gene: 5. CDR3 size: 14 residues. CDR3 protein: CASSVEEDRDEQFF. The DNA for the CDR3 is TGTGCCAGCAGCGTAGAAGAAGACAGGGATGAGCAGTTCTTC.

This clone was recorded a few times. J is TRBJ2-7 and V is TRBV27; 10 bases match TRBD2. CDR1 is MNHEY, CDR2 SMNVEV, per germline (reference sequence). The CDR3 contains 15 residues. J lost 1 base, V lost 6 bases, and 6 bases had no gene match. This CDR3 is CASRSGTSASYEQYF. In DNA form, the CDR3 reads TGTGCCAGCAGATCCGGGACTAGCGCTTCCTACGAGCAGTACTTC.

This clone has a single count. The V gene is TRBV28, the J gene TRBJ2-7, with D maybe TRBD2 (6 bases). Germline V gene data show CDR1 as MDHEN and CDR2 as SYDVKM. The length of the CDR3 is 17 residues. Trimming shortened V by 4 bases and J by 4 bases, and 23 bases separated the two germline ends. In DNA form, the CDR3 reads TGTGCCAGCAGTTCGGTGAAAGCGGGTAACCACCATTACGAGCAGTACTTC. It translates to CASSSVKAGNHHYEQYF.

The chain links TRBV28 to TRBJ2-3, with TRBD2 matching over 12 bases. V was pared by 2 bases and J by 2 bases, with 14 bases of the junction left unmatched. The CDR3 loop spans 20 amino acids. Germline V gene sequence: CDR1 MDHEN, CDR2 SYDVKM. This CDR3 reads CASSLTWGTSGRTPTDTQYF. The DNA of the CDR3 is TGTGCCAGCAGTTTAACGTGGGGGACTAGCGGGCGTACCCCCACAGATACGCAGTATTTT. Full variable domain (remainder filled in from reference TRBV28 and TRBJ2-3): DVKVTQSSRYLVKRTGEKVFLECVQDMDHENMFWYRQDPGLGLRLIYFSYDVKMKEKGDIPEGYSVSREKKERFSLILESASTNQTSMYLCASSLTWGTSGRTPTDTQYFGPGTRLTVL.

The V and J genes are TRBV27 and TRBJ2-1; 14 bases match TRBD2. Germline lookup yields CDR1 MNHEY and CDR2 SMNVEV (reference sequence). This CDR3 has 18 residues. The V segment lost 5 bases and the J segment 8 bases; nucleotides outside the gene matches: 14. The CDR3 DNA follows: TGTGCCAGCAGTCCCACGCCTGGACTAGCGGGAGGATTGCATGAGCAGTTCTTC. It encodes CASSPTPGLAGGLHEQFF.

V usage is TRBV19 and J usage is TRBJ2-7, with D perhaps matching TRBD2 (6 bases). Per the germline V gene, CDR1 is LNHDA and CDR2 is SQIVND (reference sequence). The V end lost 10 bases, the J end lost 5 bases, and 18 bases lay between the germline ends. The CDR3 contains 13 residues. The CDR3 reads CATSRPGGNEQYF. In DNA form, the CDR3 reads TGTGCCACCTCACGCCCCGGAGGGAACGAGCAGTACTTC.

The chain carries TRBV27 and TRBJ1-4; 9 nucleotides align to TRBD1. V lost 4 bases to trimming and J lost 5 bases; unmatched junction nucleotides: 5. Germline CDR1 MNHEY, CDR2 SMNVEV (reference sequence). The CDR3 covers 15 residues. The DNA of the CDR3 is TGTGCCAGCAGTTCCTACAGGGGGCCGAATGAAAAACTGTTTTTT. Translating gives CASSSYRGPNEKLFF.

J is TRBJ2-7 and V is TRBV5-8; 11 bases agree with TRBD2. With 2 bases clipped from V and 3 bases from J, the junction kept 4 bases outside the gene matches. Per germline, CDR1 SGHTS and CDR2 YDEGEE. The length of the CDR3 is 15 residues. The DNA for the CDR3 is TGTGCCAGCAGCTTTGAGGGACTAGCGGTCTACGAGCAGTACTTC. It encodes CASSFEGLAVYEQYF.

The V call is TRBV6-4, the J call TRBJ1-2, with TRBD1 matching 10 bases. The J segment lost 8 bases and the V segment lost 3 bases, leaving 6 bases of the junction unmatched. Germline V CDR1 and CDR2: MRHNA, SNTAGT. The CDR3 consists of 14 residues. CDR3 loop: CASSECGTGEGYTF. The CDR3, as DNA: TGTGCCAGCAGTGAGTGCGGGACAGGGGAGGGCTACACCTTC.

DNA for the CDR3: TGTGCCAGCAGCCCCCCCGGGACTAGCGGGGGACCCTACAATGAGCAGTTCTTC. It translates to CASSPPGTSGGPYNEQFF. The chain uses TRBV4-2 and TRBJ2-1; 14 nucleotides line up with TRBD2. Germline loops: CDR1 LGHNA, CDR2 YNFKEQ. The CDR3 loop spans 18 amino acids. The trim removed 4 bases at V and 2 bases at J, leaving 7 bases unmatched.

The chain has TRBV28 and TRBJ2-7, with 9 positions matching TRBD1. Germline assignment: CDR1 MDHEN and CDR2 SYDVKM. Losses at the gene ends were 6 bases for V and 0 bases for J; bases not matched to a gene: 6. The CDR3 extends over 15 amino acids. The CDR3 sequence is CASSPGQGRSYEQYF. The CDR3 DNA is TGTGCCAGCAGCCCTGGACAGGGGCGCTCCTACGAGCAGTACTTC.

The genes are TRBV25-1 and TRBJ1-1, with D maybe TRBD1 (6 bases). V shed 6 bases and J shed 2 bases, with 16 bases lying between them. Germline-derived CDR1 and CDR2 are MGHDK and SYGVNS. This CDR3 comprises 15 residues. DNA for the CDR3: TGTGCCAGCAGCGGGATCAGGGGACCTAACACTGAAGCTTTCTTT. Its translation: CASSGIRGPNTEAFF.

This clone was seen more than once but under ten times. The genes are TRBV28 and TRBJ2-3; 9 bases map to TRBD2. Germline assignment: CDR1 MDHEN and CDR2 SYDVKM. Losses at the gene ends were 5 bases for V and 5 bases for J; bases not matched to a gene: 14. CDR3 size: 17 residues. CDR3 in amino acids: CASSLVWREGEVDTQYF. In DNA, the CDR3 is TGTGCCAGCAGTCTGGTATGGCGGGAGGGGGAGGTAGATACGCAGTATTTT.

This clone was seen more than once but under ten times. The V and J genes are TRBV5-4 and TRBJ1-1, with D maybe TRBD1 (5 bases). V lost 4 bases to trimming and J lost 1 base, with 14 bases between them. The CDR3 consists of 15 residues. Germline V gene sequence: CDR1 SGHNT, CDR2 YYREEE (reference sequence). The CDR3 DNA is TGTGCCAGCAGCGGCACGGACACATCGAACACTGAAGCTTTCTTT. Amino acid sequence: CASSGTDTSNTEAFF.

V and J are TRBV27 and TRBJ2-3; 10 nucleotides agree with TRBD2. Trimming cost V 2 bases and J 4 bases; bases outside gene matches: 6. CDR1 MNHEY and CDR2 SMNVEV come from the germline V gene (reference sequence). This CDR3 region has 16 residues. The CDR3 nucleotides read TGTGCCAGCAGTTTACGGAGCGGGAGGGCCCCAGATACGCAGTATTTT. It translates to CASSLRSGRAPDTQYF.

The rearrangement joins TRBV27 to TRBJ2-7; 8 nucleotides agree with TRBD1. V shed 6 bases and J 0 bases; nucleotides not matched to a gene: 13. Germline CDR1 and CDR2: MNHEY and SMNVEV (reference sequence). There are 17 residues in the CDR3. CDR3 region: CASRGGRTGRISYEQYF. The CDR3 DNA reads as TGTGCCAGCAGAGGGGGGAGGACAGGGCGGATCTCCTACGAGCAGTACTTC.

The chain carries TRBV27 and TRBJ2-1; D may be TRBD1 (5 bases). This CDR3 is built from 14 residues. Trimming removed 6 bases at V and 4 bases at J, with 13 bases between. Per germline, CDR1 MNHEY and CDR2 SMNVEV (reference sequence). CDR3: CASSPRGLYNEQFF. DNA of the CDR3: TGTGCCAGCAGCCCAAGGGGATTATACAATGAGCAGTTCTTC.